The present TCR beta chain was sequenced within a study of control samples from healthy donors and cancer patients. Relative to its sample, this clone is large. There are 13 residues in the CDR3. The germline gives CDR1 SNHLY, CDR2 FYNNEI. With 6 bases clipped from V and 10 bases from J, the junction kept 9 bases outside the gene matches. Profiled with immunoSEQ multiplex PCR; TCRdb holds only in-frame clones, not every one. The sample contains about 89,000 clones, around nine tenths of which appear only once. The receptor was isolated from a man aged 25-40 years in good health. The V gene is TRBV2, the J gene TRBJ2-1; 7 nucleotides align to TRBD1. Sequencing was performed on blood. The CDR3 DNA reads TGTGCCAGCAGCGTTGCCTTACAGGGGGAGCAGTTCTTC. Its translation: CASSVALQGEQFF.